This TCR beta chain came from a study of blood T cell repertoires in COVID-19. Study summary: Samples representing acute and convalescent COVID-19 were sourced from the United States, Italy and Spain. PBMCs, B-cell-depleted T cells, or T cells provided the cDNA or gDNA that made up the material.

This CDR3 has 18 residues. The germline CDR1 and CDR2 sequences are SGHNT and YYREEE (reference sequence). V dropped 4 bases and J dropped 9; count of bases not matched to a gene: 19. Authors' methods: Researchers report that nucleated cell counts were estimated from reference gene primer amplification. Repertoires were generated with immunoSEQ multiplex PCR, while TCRdb's copy carries only in-frame clones and drops some. That table is the source of V, J and clone size, and D and trimming were worked out from the DNA. The sample consists of over 200,000 clones, about 85% of them appearing once. The TCR comes from a man between 60 and 70 years old who had recovered from COVID-19. The gene calls are TRBV5-4 and TRBJ2-1; 10 nucleotides agree with TRBD2. The specimen was peripheral blood. CDR3 nucleotide sequence: TGTGCCAGCAGCCCTCTGTTTGGGTCGAGCGGGGGGGCGTCTGAGCAGTTCTTC. It encodes CASSPLFGSSGGASEQFF.